Below, 6 T cell receptor beta chains from the same sample are listed, as sequenced in a study of blood T cell repertoires in COVID-19. Method: immunoSEQ multiplex PCR; TCRdb's copy keeps in-frame clones and lacks some. The table has some 87,000 clones, 60% to 85% seen once; the top ten hold 15% to 20%. Sample: peripheral blood. The receptors originated from a human donor in a cohort sampled during active COVID-19.

The CDR3 DNA follows: TGTGCCAGCAGTTTATCTCAGTATAATGAGCAGTTCTTC. Translation gives CASSLSQYNEQFF. The chain combines TRBV27 with TRBJ2-1; D call uncertain. The CDR3 length is 13 residues. Germline lookup yields CDR1 MNHEY and CDR2 SMNVEV (reference sequence). V was pared by 0 bases and J by 7 bases, with 7 bases between.

This chain connects TRBV2 to TRBJ2-1, with D perhaps matching TRBD2 (5 bases). CDR1 is SNHLY and CDR2 is FYNNEI in the germline V gene. Trimming took off 1 base at V and 12 bases at J, with 13 bases between the two ends. This CDR3 comprises 13 residues. The CDR3, as DNA: TGTGCCAGCAGTGAAGTTCGGGATAGTTGGCAGTTCTTC. Its protein is CASSEVRDSWQFF.

This chain links TRBV21-1 with TRBJ2-7; the table assigns TRBD2, which was not confirmed against the DNA. TRBV21-1 is an annotated pseudogene. The CDR3 runs to 16 residues. CDR3 loop: CASRVNVAGELGEQYV. In DNA, the CDR3 is TGTGCCAGCAGAGTAAATGTGGCGGGAGAATTGGGCGAGCAGTACGTC.

The chain combines TRBV5-1 with TRBJ1-5; perhaps TRBD1 as D (5 bases). This CDR3 comprises 15 residues. Trimming removed 5 bases at V and 6 bases at J, with 18 bases between. In germline, CDR1 is SGHRS, CDR2 YFSETQ. DNA for the CDR3: TGCGCCAGCAGTCTGACCGGGGGTCGGGTTCAGCCCCAGCATTTT. Residues: CASSLTGGRVQPQHF.

This clone has a single count. The chain has TRBV15 and TRBJ2-7; D unclear. Germline V gene lookup returns CDR1 LNHNV and CDR2 YYDKDF (reference sequence). Trimming pared 1 base from V and 2 bases from J, leaving 9 bases between. The CDR3 extends over 14 amino acids. The CDR3 DNA follows: TGTGCCACCAGCAGAGGTGGGCCCACCTACGAGCAGTACGTC. Translating it yields CATSRGGPTYEQYV.

The chain employs TRBV6-5 and TRBJ1-3; 7 bases are a match to TRBD1. CDR3 length: 14 residues. CDR1 is MNHEY and CDR2 is SVGAGI in the germline V gene. V was pared by 6 bases and J by 4 bases, with 6 bases of the junction left unmatched. CDR3 in amino acids: CASRQGHLGNTIYF. The DNA for the CDR3 is TGTGCCAGCAGACAGGGGCATTTAGGAAACACCATATATTTT.